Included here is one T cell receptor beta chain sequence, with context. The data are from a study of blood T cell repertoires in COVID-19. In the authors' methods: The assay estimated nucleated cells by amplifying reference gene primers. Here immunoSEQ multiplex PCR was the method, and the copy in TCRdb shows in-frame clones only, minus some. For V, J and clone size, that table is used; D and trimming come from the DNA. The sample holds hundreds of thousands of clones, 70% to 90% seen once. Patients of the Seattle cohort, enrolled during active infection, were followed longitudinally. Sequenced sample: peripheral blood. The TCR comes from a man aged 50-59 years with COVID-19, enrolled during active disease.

This CDR3 reads CASKRTSGLQETQYF. Written as DNA, the CDR3 is TGTGCCAGCAAAAGGACCTCAGGGCTCCAAGAGACCCAGTACTTC. The genes are TRBV3-1 (or the pseudogene TRBV3-2) and TRBJ2-5, with D possibly being TRBD1 (5 bases). This CDR3 spans 15 amino acids. The germline gives CDR1 LGHDT, CDR2 YNNKEL (reference sequence). V was pared by 7 bases and J by 1 base, with 16 bases between.